This T cell receptor (beta chain) was identified during a study of OX40 agonist ivuxolimab in advanced cancers. The overall study: Of mixed ages from about 23 to 90 and averaging about 60 years, the group was almost 85% male.

Notes on the study in general: In CD8+ T cells, expanded clones were on average more numerous than in CD4+. The antigen specificity of the peripheral T cells (those that were expanded) was not determined. CD4+ and CD8+ T cells in blood underwent clonal expansion by week 6 at 0.1 to 3.0 mg/kg.

Germline V gene data show CDR1 as MGHRA and CDR2 as YSYEKL. CDR3 length: 15 residues. V lost 3 bases and J 5 bases, leaving 13 bases between the germline ends. Here immunoSEQ multiplex PCR was the method, and the copy in TCRdb shows in-frame clones only, minus some. The sample lists about 80,000 clones, over 90% occurring once. Remarks on this clone: The target antigen is unknown.

The chain recombines TRBV4-1 with TRBJ1-4; weak D call: TRBD1 (5 bases). The origin of this receptor is an adult with an advanced solid tumor such as melanoma, head and neck, liver or kidney cancer. Material: CD4+ or CD8+ T cells sorted from blood, obtained in a trial of the OX40 agonist ivuxolimab. The CDR3 loop is CASSQLGQVNEKLFF. The CDR3 DNA is TGCGCCAGCAGCCAGCTAGGACAAGTCAATGAAAAACTGTTTTTT.